The TCR beta chain described here comes from a study of blood T cell repertoires in COVID-19. Study background: PBMCs, B-cell-depleted T cells, or T cells provided the cDNA or gDNA that made up the material.

Profiling relied on immunoSEQ multiplex PCR, and the TCRdb table lists in-frame clones only, not all of them. The data show some 250,000 clones, 75% to 90% seen once. The sequence was collected from a woman aged 45-59 years who had recovered from COVID-19. Sequenced input: PBMCs or T cells enriched from blood (not recorded which).

CDR3 nucleotide sequence: TGTGCCAGCAGCGTAGGTACAGCGGAAAACATTCAGTACTTC. It yields the protein CASSVGTAENIQYF. J is TRBJ2-4 and V is TRBV9; a weak D match, TRBD2 (5 bases). Germline loops: CDR1 SGDLS, CDR2 YYNGEE. Deletions cut 0 bases from V and 5 bases from J, with 9 bases between. The CDR3 is made up of 14 amino acids.